The 24 T cell receptor beta chains reported below all come from one sample, sequenced in a study of graft-versus-host responses after intestinal transplantation. No antigen has been identified for these receptors. Sequenced by immunoSEQ multiplex PCR; TCRdb stores in-frame clones only, minus some. The sample lists about 97,000 clones, approximately 90% occurring once. Material: unstimulated CD8+ T cells sorted from spleen or lymph node cells, obtained before transplant. The receptors originated from a human donor who was the organ donor for an intestinal transplant.

This rearrangement joins TRBV13 to TRBJ1-1, with D unresolved. This CDR3 has 15 residues. Germline V gene data show CDR1 as PRHDT and CDR2 as FYEKMQ (reference sequence). Trimming removed 5 bases from V and 1 base from J, with 14 bases in between. CDR3 in DNA: TGTGCCAGCAGCATAAAAACAGATAGGAACACTGAAGCTTTCTTT. Its translation is CASSIKTDRNTEAFF.

This clone was seen once. This chain connects TRBV29-1 to TRBJ1-2, with D possibly TRBD1 on 5 matching bases. This CDR3 comprises 14 residues. Deletions cut 0 bases from V and 2 bases from J, with 10 bases between. CDR1 SQVTM and CDR2 ANQGSEA come from the germline V gene. CDR3 DNA sequence: TGCAGCGTTGAAGATTTGGGGGGGAACTATGGCTACACCTTC. Protein: CSVEDLGGNYGYTF.

The chain has TRBV25-1 and TRBJ2-2, with D possibly matching TRBD2 (5 bases). The germline V and J ends were trimmed by 4 bases and 2 bases, with 14 bases remaining between them. The length of the CDR3 is 16 residues. Germline assignment: CDR1 MGHDK and CDR2 SYGVNS. Here the CDR3 reads CASSAGLYGNTGELFF. CDR3 sequence (DNA): TGTGCCAGCAGTGCCGGACTGTACGGTAACACCGGGGAGCTGTTTTTT.

V gene TRBV28 combines with J gene TRBJ2-5; TRBD2 is a possible D gene (6 bases). The end of the DNA aligns better with TRBJ2-7, so the J call may be wrong. The CDR3 has 13 amino acids. Germline V CDR1 and CDR2: MDHEN, SYDVKM. The CDR3 sequence: CASSLVGGGEQYF. Here the CDR3 DNA reads TGTGCCAGCAGTTTGGTCGGGGGAGGCGAGCAGTACTTC.

The J gene is TRBJ2-3, the V gene TRBV6-1; D perhaps matches TRBD1 (6 bases). Trimming pared 6 bases from V and 2 bases from J, leaving 15 bases between. The CDR3 spans 15 residues. Germline values: CDR1 MNHNS, CDR2 SASEGT. CDR3 protein: CASSHLTGDTDTQYF. CDR3 in DNA: TGTGCCAGCAGCCACTTGACAGGCGACACAGATACGCAGTATTTT.

The chain is built from TRBV9 and TRBJ2-7; D might be TRBD1 (6 bases). This CDR3 has 13 amino acids. In germline, CDR1 is SGDLS, CDR2 YYNGEE. With 3 bases removed from V and 2 bases from J, the gap between germline ends came to 9 bases. The CDR3 reads CASSEGVAYEQYF. In nucleotides, the CDR3 is TGTGCCAGCAGCGAGGGGGTGGCCTACGAGCAGTACTTC.

CDR3 amino acids: CASSLQQDSYNEQFF. As DNA, the CDR3 is TGTGCCAGCAGCTTGCAACAGGACTCCTACAATGAGCAGTTCTTC. The V and J genes are TRBV5-5 and TRBJ2-1; possibly TRBD1 for D (5 bases). The V end was cut by 1 base, the J end by 0 bases, with 8 bases between. Germline assignment: CDR1 SGHKS and CDR2 YYEKEE (reference sequence). The CDR3 is made up of 15 amino acids.

The J gene is TRBJ2-7, the V gene TRBV9, with 11 bases aligning to TRBD1. J lost 4 bases, V lost 4 bases, and 4 bases had no gene match. This CDR3 contains 14 residues. Germline CDR1 SGDLS, CDR2 YYNGEE. The CDR3 is CASSSGQGGYEQYF. DNA of the CDR3: TGTGCCAGCAGCTCGGGACAGGGGGGTTACGAGCAGTACTTC.

The chain has TRBV6-6 and TRBJ2-4, with TRBD2 identical over 13 bases. V lost 9 bases and J lost 7; bases outside the gene matches: 9. Germline V gene data show CDR1 as MNHNY and CDR2 as SVGAGI (reference sequence). CDR3 length: 15 amino acids. CDR3 sequence: CASIGTSGAQNIQYF. CDR3 coding DNA: TGTGCCAGTATTGGGACTAGCGGGGCGCAGAACATTCAGTACTTC.

The chain links TRBV18 to TRBJ2-1; 7 bases agree with TRBD1. CDR1 KGHSH and CDR2 LQKENI come from the germline V gene. The V gene end was trimmed by 6 bases and the J gene end by 3 bases; junction bases not matched to a gene: 8. There are 15 residues in the CDR3. The CDR3 protein is CASSYRDRVYNEQFF. The CDR3 DNA reads as TGTGCCAGCTCGTACCGGGACAGAGTCTACAATGAGCAGTTCTTC.

The chain recombines TRBV7-2 with TRBJ2-1; D is uncertain. V was pared by 3 bases and J by 10 bases, with 7 bases between. Per the germline V gene, CDR1 is SGHTA and CDR2 is FQGNSA. The CDR3 sequence is 11 residues long. The CDR3 loop is CASSFRTEQFF. The DNA for the CDR3 is TGTGCCAGCAGCTTTCGAACAGAGCAGTTCTTC.

This clone has a single count. The chain employs TRBV28 and TRBJ2-7; D gene ambiguous. CDR3 size: 16 residues. The V gene lost 6 bases and the J gene lost 1 base, with 19 bases spanning the gap. Germline lookup yields CDR1 MDHEN and CDR2 SYDVKM. Here the CDR3 DNA reads TGTGCCAGCAGCTCACTGATTAGCCTTCCATCCTACGAGCAGTACTTC. It encodes CASSSLISLPSYEQYF.

V usage is TRBV7-9 and J usage is TRBJ1-5; D remains ambiguous. The CDR3 is made up of 11 amino acids. CDR1 is SEHNR and CDR2 is FQNEAQ in the germline V gene (reference sequence). V was shortened by 4 bases and J by 8 bases, with 6 bases between the two germline ends. CDR3 sequence: CASSSYKPQHF. The CDR3 DNA sequence: TGTGCCAGCAGCTCGTACAAGCCCCAGCATTTT.

The genes are TRBV12-5 and TRBJ2-7, with TRBD1 matching 8 bases. Germline CDR1 and CDR2: LGHNT and FRNRAP. The CDR3 spans 13 residues. After removal of 5 bases from V and 5 bases from J, the junction contained 5 bases not matched to a gene. CDR3 nucleotides: TGTGCTAGTGGTCTCCCGACAGGGGACGAGCAGTACTTC. Its translation is CASGLPTGDEQYF. The variable domain in full, with the rest retrieved from reference TRBV12-5 and TRBJ2-7, is DARVTQTPRHKVTEMGQEVTMRCQPILGHNTVFWYRQTMMQGLELLAYFRNRAPLDDSGMPKDRFSAEMPDATLATLKIQPSEPRDSAVYFCASGLPTGDEQYFGPGTRLTVT.

The genes are TRBV2 and TRBJ2-2; TRBD2 aligns across 10 bases. Germline CDR1 reads SNHLY; CDR2 reads FYNNEI. The V segment lost 2 bases and the J segment 2 bases; nucleotides outside the gene matches: 8. The CDR3 extends over 18 amino acids. DNA of the CDR3: TGTGCCAGCAGTGAACGGGCCCCTAGCGGGGGAAACACCGGGGAGCTGTTTTTT. It encodes CASSERAPSGGNTGELFF.

CDR3 DNA sequence: TGTGCCAGCAGCGTAGGGAGCGGGACTGAAGCTTTCTTT. It is translated as CASSVGSGTEAFF. This chain connects TRBV9 to TRBJ1-1; no clear D gene. The CDR3 covers 13 residues. Germline CDR1 SGDLS, CDR2 YYNGEE. Trimming took 0 bases from V and 5 from J, leaving 8 bases between them.

In nucleotides, the CDR3 is TGTGCCAGCAGCTCAGACAGAGACCAAGAGACCCAGTACTTC. It yields the protein CASSSDRDQETQYF. The rearrangement links TRBV13 to TRBJ2-5; possible D gene TRBD1, 5 bases. CDR3 length equals 14 residues. Trimming removed 4 bases from V and 0 bases from J, with 9 bases in between. CDR1 is PRHDT, CDR2 FYEKMQ, per germline (reference sequence).

This chain links TRBV21-1 with TRBJ1-3. TRBV21-1 is a pseudogene. This CDR3 region has 15 residues. CDR3 bases: TGTGCCAGCAGCAAAGCCGGGGACTCTGGAAACACCATATATTTT. It yields the protein CASSKAGDSGNTIYF.

This rearrangement joins TRBV5-6 to TRBJ2-7; the match to TRBD1 covers 9 bases. The CDR3 totals 15 residues. The V gene's germline CDR1 is SGHDT and CDR2 YYEEEE. Trimming took 4 bases from V and 4 from J; bases not matched to a gene: 9. CDR3 nucleotides: TGTGCCAGCAGCCATTGGGACAGGGCGATTTACGAGCAGTACTTC. It codes for CASSHWDRAIYEQYF.

V is TRBV28 and J is TRBJ2-4, with unresolved D. CDR1 is MDHEN and CDR2 is SYDVKM in the germline V gene. The CDR3 is 13 amino acids. V was shortened by 1 base and J by 12 bases, with 13 bases between the two germline ends. The CDR3 here is CASSLYGPSSQYF. The CDR3 bases are TGTGCCAGCAGTTTATATGGGCCCAGTTCTCAGTACTTC.

The chain has TRBV5-1 and TRBJ2-7, with TRBD1 identical over 8 bases. Germline trimming cut 1 base from V and 6 bases from J; bases unmatched to any gene: 12. Germline loops: CDR1 SGHRS, CDR2 YFSETQ. CDR3 length equals 16 residues. CDR3 nucleotides: TGCGCCAGCAGCTTGCGCCAGGGGGCCCTCTTCATCGAGCAGTACTTC. It translates to CASSLRQGALFIEQYF.

The rearrangement joins TRBV13 to TRBJ2-3, with TRBD2 as a possible D gene (6 bases). The germline gives CDR1 PRHDT, CDR2 FYEKMQ (reference sequence). The CDR3 has 16 residues. Trimming left V 1 base short and J 7 bases short, with 18 bases between. The CDR3 nucleotides read TGTGCCAGCAGCTTAGATGGAGCCGGGGACTTGAATACGCAGTATTTT. As protein: CASSLDGAGDLNTQYF.

This clone showed up just a few times. V usage is TRBV15 and J usage is TRBJ1-5; no definite D call. The V gene's germline CDR1 is LNHNV and CDR2 YYDKDF (reference sequence). This CDR3 comprises 15 residues. V shed 0 bases and J shed 4 bases, with 10 bases lying between them. CDR3 amino acids: CATSRDFGVNQPQHF. Written as DNA, the CDR3 is TGTGCCACCAGCAGAGATTTCGGAGTGAATCAGCCCCAGCATTTT.

The rearrangement uses TRBV13 and TRBJ2-7, with 7 bases lining up with TRBD1. Losses at the gene ends were 9 bases for V and 2 bases for J; bases not matched to a gene: 7. Per the germline V gene, CDR1 is PRHDT and CDR2 is FYEKMQ (reference sequence). The CDR3 extends over 13 amino acids. The CDR3 is CASSSGQTYEQYF. CDR3 in DNA: TGTGCCAGTAGTTCGGGACAGACCTACGAGCAGTACTTC.